The 32 T cell receptor beta chains reported below all come from one sample, sequenced in a study of blood T cell repertoires in COVID-19. TCRdb's copy holds only in-frame clones and misses some; the assay was immunoSEQ multiplex PCR. This sample has 90,000 or so clones, with about 78% found just once. Material: peripheral blood. Every receptor here comes from a woman aged 80 or older with acute or convalescent COVID-19.

The chain uses TRBV5-4 and TRBJ2-7; 9 nucleotides match TRBD1. Germline V CDR1 and CDR2: SGHNT, YYREEE (reference sequence). J lost 5 bases, V lost 4 bases, and 4 bases had no gene match. The CDR3 is 13 amino acids. This CDR3 reads CASSPGQGNEQYF. In DNA, the CDR3 is TGTGCCAGCAGCCCGGGACAGGGAAACGAGCAGTACTTC.

This clone was observed a few times. The V call is TRBV19, the J call TRBJ1-2; the match to TRBD1 covers 9 bases. The CDR3 contains 13 residues. The trim removed 6 bases at V and 6 bases at J, leaving 5 bases unmatched. The germline CDR1 and CDR2 sequences are LNHDA and SQIVND (reference sequence). The CDR3 loop is CASSNRDRDGYTF. For the CDR3, the DNA is TGTGCCAGTAGCAACCGGGACAGGGATGGCTACACCTTC.

The chain carries TRBV4-2 and TRBJ2-1; 7 bases fit TRBD2. Germline values: CDR1 LGHNA, CDR2 YNFKEQ. This CDR3 has 16 residues. J gave up 7 bases and V 3 bases, and 12 bases lay outside the gene matches. The CDR3 here is CASSQPGTTGGNEQFF. The CDR3 DNA reads as TGTGCCAGCAGCCAGCCCGGGACTACCGGGGGGAATGAGCAGTTCTTC.

The chain links TRBV5-4 to TRBJ2-2; D is possibly TRBD1 (6 bases). This CDR3 spans 20 amino acids. V was pared by 4 bases and J by 3 bases, with 28 bases between. Germline loops: CDR1 SGHNT, CDR2 YYREEE (reference sequence). The CDR3 is CASSPPFLRGLITDTGELFF. DNA for the CDR3: TGTGCCAGCAGCCCCCCGTTTCTAAGGGGGTTAATAACGGACACCGGGGAGCTGTTTTTT.

The V gene is TRBV7-2, the J gene TRBJ1-1; D not certain. CDR3 size: 13 residues. Germline V gene data show CDR1 as SGHTA and CDR2 as FQGNSA. Trimming shortened V by 5 bases and J by 6 bases, and 13 bases separated the two germline ends. The chain's CDR3 is CASSHVWAAEAFF. The CDR3 nucleotides read TGTGCCAGCAGCCACGTGTGGGCAGCTGAAGCTTTCTTT.

The rearrangement links TRBV6-5 to TRBJ1-3, with D possibly TRBD1 on 6 matching bases. Deletions cut 8 bases from V and 0 bases from J, with 14 bases between. The CDR3 runs 15 residues. Germline CDR1 is MNHEY and CDR2 is SVGAGI. CDR3 protein: CASCGGTNSGNTIYF. The CDR3 coding sequence is TGTGCCAGCTGCGGTGGGACAAACTCTGGAAACACCATATATTTT.

The gene calls are TRBV5-1 and TRBJ2-1, with 9 bases lining up with TRBD2. In germline, CDR1 is SGHRS, CDR2 YFSETQ. This CDR3 has 15 residues. With V trimmed by 0 bases and J by 4 bases, 2 bases remained unmatched. This CDR3 is CASSLGAGGYNEQFF. The CDR3 bases are TGCGCCAGCAGCTTGGGCGCGGGGGGGTACAATGAGCAGTTCTTC.

This clone turned up a few times. This chain links TRBV7-3 with TRBJ1-2; D gene unclear. From germline, CDR1 is SGHTA and CDR2 FQGTGA. Trimming removed 5 bases from V and 2 bases from J, with 12 bases in between. This CDR3 has 14 residues. The CDR3 protein is CASSQESQNYGYTF. Here the CDR3 DNA reads TGTGCCAGCAGCCAAGAATCTCAGAACTATGGCTACACCTTC. The variable domain in full, with the rest retrieved from reference TRBV7-3 and TRBJ1-2, is GAGVSQTPSNKVTEKGKYVELRCDPISGHTALYWYRQSLGQGPEFLIYFQGTGAADDSGLPNDRFFAVRPEGSVSTLKIQRTERGDSAVYLCASSQESQNYGYTFGSGTRLTVV.

The chain recombines TRBV2 with TRBJ2-3; D gene unclear. CDR3 length equals 12 residues. Looked up from germline, CDR1 is SNHLY and CDR2 is FYNNEI. V was clipped by 5 bases and J by 4 bases, with 7 bases between them. The chain's CDR3 is CASSLSSDTQYF. DNA of the CDR3: TGTGCCAGCAGTCTTTCTTCAGATACGCAGTATTTT.

This clone has only a few counts. The chain uses TRBV6-5 and TRBJ1-2, with D perhaps TRBD1 (5 bases). Germline values: CDR1 MNHEY, CDR2 SVGAGI. The CDR3 contains 13 residues. The V end lost 6 bases, the J end lost 7 bases, and 15 bases lay between the germline ends. The CDR3 sequence: CASRTQALGGYTF. CDR3 in DNA: TGTGCCAGCAGAACACAGGCTTTAGGTGGCTACACCTTC.

V and J are TRBV6-1 and TRBJ2-2; 8 bases map to TRBD1. The ends lost 2 bases at V and 6 bases at J; junction bases unmatched: 5. CDR1 and CDR2 (germline): MNHNS, SASEGT. This CDR3 region has 15 residues. The CDR3 DNA sequence: TGTGCCAGCAGTGAACAGGGGGCCGGCGCCGGGGAGCTGTTTTTT. It codes for CASSEQGAGAGELFF.

This clone was detected only once. The sample contains more than one DNA sequence encoding this CDR3. The V and J genes are TRBV24-1 and TRBJ1-5; D is unclear. Germline values: CDR1 KGHDR, CDR2 SFDVKD. V was trimmed by 3 bases and J by 6 bases, leaving 5 bases between them. CDR3 size: 12 residues. CDR3 residues: CATSDGGQPQHF. The DNA of the CDR3 is TGTGCCACCAGTGATGGAGGTCAGCCCCAGCATTTT.

The chain employs TRBV3-1 (or the pseudogene TRBV3-2) and TRBJ1-1; 8 positions match TRBD1. Looked up from germline, CDR1 is LGHDT and CDR2 is YNNKEL (reference sequence). Unmatched junction bases numbered 9, after V lost 4 bases and J lost 2 bases. This CDR3 is 16 amino acids long. The CDR3 loop is CASSRLPDRANTEAFF. In DNA form, the CDR3 reads TGTGCCAGCAGCCGCCTGCCGGACAGGGCAAACACTGAAGCTTTCTTT.

V gene TRBV7-9 combines with J gene TRBJ1-3, with D unclear. Germline V gene lookup returns CDR1 SEHNR and CDR2 FQNEAQ (reference sequence). The V gene lost 7 bases and the J gene lost 1 base, with 8 bases spanning the gap. The CDR3 has 13 amino acids. The CDR3 loop reads CASKAGSGNTIYF. The CDR3 nucleotides are TGTGCCAGCAAAGCAGGTTCTGGAAACACCATATATTTT.

In DNA, the CDR3 is TGCGCCAGCAGCCGGGGGCGCGAGGATACGCAGTATTTT. It yields the protein CASSRGREDTQYF. V usage is TRBV4-3 and J usage is TRBJ2-3, with a weak D call TRBD1 (6 bases). The CDR3 length is 13 residues. CDR1 is LGHNA, CDR2 YSLEER, per germline. With 4 bases removed from V and 6 bases from J, the gap between germline ends came to 11 bases.

The CDR3 DNA is TGTGCCTGGAGTGCGGGGGGCCGGCTGTACTATGGCTACACCTTC. This gives the protein CAWSAGGRLYYGYTF. This chain links TRBV30 with TRBJ1-2; D possibly corresponds to TRBD1 (6 bases). Looked up from germline, CDR1 is GTSNPN and CDR2 is SVGIG (reference sequence). The CDR3 runs 15 residues. V was pared by 1 base and J by 3 bases, with 15 bases between.

This clone has only one observation. The rearrangement joins TRBV6-5 to TRBJ1-2; perhaps TRBD1 as D (5 bases). Germline-derived CDR1 and CDR2 are MNHEY and SVGAGI. The CDR3 is made up of 16 amino acids. V was shortened by 4 bases and J by 7 bases, with 22 bases between the two germline ends. The CDR3 spells CASSSPRDSLTSGYTF. CDR3 nucleotide sequence: TGTGCCAGCAGTTCCCCCCGGGACTCTCTTACCTCTGGCTACACCTTC.

This chain joins TRBV5-1 and TRBJ1-1, with TRBD1 matching over 8 bases. J gave up 0 bases and V 3 bases, and 4 bases lay outside the gene matches. There are 15 residues in the CDR3. Germline CDR1 is SGHRS and CDR2 is YFSETQ. CDR3 amino acids: CASSYGQGMNTEAFF. CDR3 DNA sequence: TGCGCCAGCAGCTATGGACAGGGAATGAACACTGAAGCTTTCTTT.

This clone was observed a few times. This rearrangement joins TRBV3-1 (or the pseudogene TRBV3-2) to TRBJ2-3, with 10 bases fitting TRBD1. J lost 2 bases, V lost 5 bases, and 1 base had no gene match. Germline V gives CDR1 LGHDT, CDR2 YNNKEL (reference sequence). The CDR3 is made up of 14 amino acids. The CDR3 coding sequence is TGTGCCAGCAGCGACAGGGGGCTCACAGATACGCAGTATTTT. Its translation is CASSDRGLTDTQYF.

In this sample, this clone turned up a few times. V usage is TRBV2 and J usage is TRBJ1-1; no clear D gene. V was trimmed by 2 bases and J by 11 bases, leaving 9 bases between them. CDR3 length: 11 residues. Per germline, CDR1 SNHLY and CDR2 FYNNEI. CDR3 region: CASSERSQAFF. DNA of the CDR3: TGTGCCAGCAGTGAAAGGTCACAGGCTTTCTTT.

The V and J genes are TRBV5-4 and TRBJ1-4; 10 bases are a match to TRBD1. V lost 3 bases and J lost 7; bases outside the gene matches: 3. CDR3 size: 14 residues. The germline V gene encodes CDR1 SGHNT and CDR2 YYREEE (reference sequence). The CDR3 DNA sequence: TGTGCCAGCAGCTCGGACAGGGGGAGTGAAAAACTGTTTTTT. Translating it yields CASSSDRGSEKLFF.

In its sample, this clone was seen once. This rearrangement joins TRBV4-3 to TRBJ2-7; 7 nucleotides match TRBD2. The germline CDR1 and CDR2 sequences are LGHNA and YSLEER. V shed 2 bases and J 0 bases; nucleotides not matched to a gene: 4. This CDR3 is built from 15 residues. Here the CDR3 reads CASSQFGGGSYEQYF. DNA for the CDR3: TGCGCCAGCAGCCAATTCGGCGGGGGCTCCTACGAGCAGTACTTC.

The rearrangement joins TRBV7-2 to TRBJ2-3; tentatively, D is TRBD2 (7 bases). V was cut by 7 bases and J by 7 bases, with 18 bases left in between. The CDR3 is made up of 14 amino acids. Germline-derived CDR1 and CDR2 are SGHTA and FQGNSA. The chain's CDR3 is CASTVRGGAYTQYF. CDR3 nucleotide sequence: TGTGCCAGCACCGTTAGGGGGGGGGCGTATACGCAGTATTTT.

The table lists this clone with a few counts. This chain uses TRBV5-4 with TRBJ1-3, with 8 bases that match TRBD1. The junction had 2 bases not matched to a gene; V was cut back by 5 bases and J by 1 base. CDR3 size: 14 residues. CDR1 and CDR2 from the germline V gene are SGHNT and YYREEE (reference sequence). CDR3 coding DNA: TGTGCCAGCAGGAGGACAGGGTCTGGAAACACCATATATTTT. This translates into CASRRTGSGNTIYF.

The V gene is TRBV30, the J gene TRBJ1-6; D may be TRBD1 (6 bases). The CDR3 totals 15 residues. The germline V gene encodes CDR1 GTSNPN and CDR2 SVGIG (reference sequence). Trimming removed 5 bases at V and 0 bases at J, with 11 bases between. The CDR3 DNA reads as TGTGCCTGGGGTAGGACAGCCTCCTATAATTCACCCCTCCACTTT. It encodes CAWGRTASYNSPLHF.

V is TRBV5-1 and J is TRBJ2-5; 12 bases are a match to TRBD2. The trim removed 4 bases at V and 5 bases at J, leaving 12 bases unmatched. This CDR3 spans 17 amino acids. CDR1 SGHRS and CDR2 YFSETQ come from the germline V gene. DNA for the CDR3: TGCGCCAGCAGCCCCCGGACTAGCGGGGCCAGAGGGGAGACCCAGTACTTC. Translation gives CASSPRTSGARGETQYF.

The chain joins TRBV19 to TRBJ1-1; the D gene is possibly TRBD1 (6 bases). The length of the CDR3 is 16 residues. The V end lost 4 bases, the J end lost 7 bases, and 22 bases lay between the germline ends. Germline V lookup: CDR1 LNHDA, CDR2 SQIVND (reference sequence). CDR3 amino acids: CASSNRDNPNRHEAFF. The CDR3 DNA sequence: TGTGCCAGTAGTAACAGGGACAACCCAAATCGCCATGAAGCTTTCTTT.

There are a few counts of this clone. The chain couples TRBV12-3 or TRBV12-4 to TRBJ1-2, with D possibly matching TRBD1 (5 bases). CDR3 length: 12 residues. V was trimmed by 6 bases and J by 3 bases, leaving 8 bases between them. CDR3 nucleotides: TGTGCCAGCAGCCGGGGGGACTATGGCTACACCTTC. It encodes CASSRGDYGYTF.

The chain links TRBV27 to TRBJ1-1; 8 nucleotides agree with TRBD1. Germline V gene data show CDR1 as MNHEY and CDR2 as SMNVEV (reference sequence). The CDR3 extends over 14 amino acids. V dropped 2 bases and J dropped 1; count of bases not matched to a gene: 0. The CDR3 sequence is CASSLGQGNTEAFF. In nucleotides, the CDR3 is TGTGCCAGCAGTTTAGGACAGGGGAACACTGAAGCTTTCTTT.

With respect to this clone: Mismatch with germline at one junction end may stem from a read error. In DNA form, the CDR3 reads TGTGCCAGCACTTTATGGAGGCAGGGGGCAAACTATGGCTACACCTTC. It yields the protein CASTLWRQGANYGYTF. This sequence joins TRBV28 and TRBJ1-2; TRBD1 matches 8 bases. CDR3 length: 16 residues. Germline V CDR1 and CDR2: MDHEN, SYDVKM.

This clone was seen only once. V and J are TRBV5-5 and TRBJ2-1; TRBD2 matches 9 bases. The CDR3 length is 15 residues. Germline CDR1 is SGHKS and CDR2 is YYEKEE (reference sequence). The J segment lost 6 bases and the V segment lost 1 base, leaving 5 bases of the junction unmatched. The CDR3 DNA follows: TGTGCCAGCAGCTTGTTCACTAGCGGGTTCAATGAGCAGTTCTTC. Translated, it gives CASSLFTSGFNEQFF.

This chain links TRBV19 with TRBJ1-1, with a possible D match to TRBD1 (5 bases). The V gene's germline CDR1 is LNHDA and CDR2 SQIVND (reference sequence). V lost 8 bases and J 3 bases, leaving 25 bases between the germline ends. This CDR3 contains 17 residues. This CDR3 is CASEVGWWRGGDTEAFF. DNA of the CDR3: TGTGCCAGTGAAGTGGGATGGTGGAGGGGAGGGGACACTGAAGCTTTCTTT.